A selection of T cell receptor beta chains follows, all from one sample in a study of identical twins. TCRdb reprocessed the 5' RACE reads with MiXCR, giving one entry per CDR3 protein. The sample has more than 650,000 distinct CDR3 sequences, 5.5% to 6.5% seen once; the top ten hold approximately 1.6%. The sequencing input was naive T cells sorted from blood. All receptors derive from a young man in good health. CDR3s include the opening cysteine and the closing phenylalanine or tryptophan. A D gene is named only where the DNA matches it firmly. The listing skips clone size in some rows; elsewhere it reads once, few, many or a size class.

J: TRBJ2-7
size: NA
D: TRBD1
V: TRBV28
DNA: TGTGCCAGCAGTAACAGGGGGCTGGGGCAGTACTTC
CDR3: CASSNRGLGQYF

J: TRBJ2-3
size: many
D: TRBD2
V: TRBV5-1
DNA: TGCGCCAGCAGCTTCAGTAGCGGGTGGAGCACAGATACGCAGTATTTT
CDR3: CASSFSSGWSTDTQYF

J: TRBJ2-1
size: many
D: TRBD2
V: TRBV12-3/TRBV12-4
DNA: TGTGCCAGCAGTCTTACTAGCGGGAGGAGTAATGAGCAGTTCTTC
CDR3: CASSLTSGRSNEQFF

J: TRBJ2-1
size: NA
D: TRBD1
V: TRBV11-2
DNA: TGTGCCAGCAGTACTCTACAGGGGGCGAAATACAATGAGCAGTTCTTC
CDR3: CASSTLQGAKYNEQFF

J: TRBJ2-2
size: many
D: NA
V: TRBV10-3
DNA: TGTGCCATCAGTGAGGGTGGGAGTCCCGGGGAGCTGTTTTTT
CDR3: CAISEGGSPGELFF

J: TRBJ2-7
size: NA
D: TRBD2
V: TRBV4-3
DNA: TGCGCCAGCAGCCATAGGACTAGCGGACTCTACGAGCAGTACTTC
CDR3: CASSHRTSGLYEQYF

J: TRBJ2-7
size: many
D: NA
V: TRBV6-2/TRBV6-3
DNA: TGTGCCAGCAGCTTTGGACGCGTCAACTACGAGCAGTACTTC
CDR3: CASSFGRVNYEQYF

J: TRBJ2-3
size: many
D: NA
V: TRBV20-1
DNA: TGCAGTGGCAGCGCCCCCACAGATACGCAGTATTTT
CDR3: CSGSAPTDTQYF

J: TRBJ2-6
size: NA
D: TRBD1
V: TRBV28
DNA: TGTGCCAGCAGGGTGGCAGGGGGCGAAGGGGCCAACGTCCTGACTTTC
CDR3: CASRVAGGEGANVLTF

J: TRBJ2-3
size: NA
D: TRBD2
V: TRBV11-2
DNA: TGTGCCAGCAGCAAAGGACTAGCGGGAGGGCCAGATACGCAGTATTTT
CDR3: CASSKGLAGGPDTQYF

J: TRBJ2-4
size: NA
D: NA
V: TRBV15
DNA: TGTGCCACCAGCAGAGATCTGGCGACCAAAAACATTCAGTACTTC
CDR3: CATSRDLATKNIQYF

J: TRBJ1-6
size: many
D: NA
V: TRBV3-1
DNA: TGTGCCAGCAGCCAAGCCGACCTTACAACATCACCCCTCCACTTT
CDR3: CASSQADLTTSPLHF

J: TRBJ2-7
size: many
D: NA
V: TRBV12-3/TRBV12-4
DNA: TGTGCCAGCAGTTTTTATATGGGAATTCAGTACGAGCAGTACTTC
CDR3: CASSFYMGIQYEQYF

J: TRBJ2-5
size: few
D: TRBD2
V: TRBV4-2
DNA: TGTGCCAGCAGCCAAGATCTTTCTAGCGGGACCCAAGAGACCCAGTACTTC
CDR3: CASSQDLSSGTQETQYF

J: TRBJ2-3
size: NA
D: TRBD2
V: TRBV11-2
DNA: TGTGCCAGCAGCCTACCTAGCGGAGAGGTATTGACAGATACGCAGTATTTT
CDR3: CASSLPSGEVLTDTQYF

J: TRBJ2-1
size: many
D: NA
V: TRBV5-1
DNA: TGCGCCAGCAGCTTGGACCCTCAGAATGAGCAGTTCTTC
CDR3: CASSLDPQNEQFF

J: TRBJ2-4
size: many
D: NA
V: TRBV12-3/TRBV12-4
DNA: TGTGCCAGCAGGGCCACTGGACGGGGCATTCAGTACTTC
CDR3: CASRATGRGIQYF

J: TRBJ2-7
size: many
D: TRBD2
V: TRBV7-9
DNA: TGTGCCAGCAGCTTGGGAAGAAGACTAGCGGGAGGCTACGAGCAGTACTTC
CDR3: CASSLGRRLAGGYEQYF

J: TRBJ2-1
size: NA
D: TRBD1
V: TRBV6-5
DNA: TGTGCCAGCAGTTACTCGGGGACAGGACCCAATGAGCAGTTCTTC
CDR3: CASSYSGTGPNEQFF

J: TRBJ1-5
size: few
D: NA
V: TRBV6-2/TRBV6-3
DNA: TGTGCCAGCAGTTTCCAGGGAGGAGAGCAGCCCCAGCATTTT
CDR3: CASSFQGGEQPQHF

J: TRBJ2-2
size: few
D: TRBD2
V: TRBV5-1
DNA: TGCGCCAGCAGTTTTAGCGGGAGCCCCACCGGGGAGCTGTTTTTT
CDR3: CASSFSGSPTGELFF

J: TRBJ2-3
size: many
D: NA
V: TRBV28
DNA: TGTGCCAGCAGGGTCACAGATACGCAGTATTTT
CDR3: CASRVTDTQYF

J: TRBJ2-7
size: NA
D: NA
V: TRBV27
DNA: TGTGCCAGCAGTTTATCGAGGAGCATCCCTGCGGACGAGCAGTACTTC
CDR3: CASSLSRSIPADEQYF

J: TRBJ2-1
size: few
D: NA
V: TRBV5-1
DNA: TGCGCCAGCAGCTTGGCCGATGGGGAGGTGCAGTTCTTC
CDR3: CASSLADGEVQFF

J: TRBJ2-5
size: NA
D: NA
V: TRBV20-1
DNA: TGCAGTGCTAGAGCCACCAGGGGGGAAACCCAAGAGACCCAGTACTTC
CDR3: CSARATRGETQETQYF

J: TRBJ2-1
size: many
D: NA
V: TRBV27
DNA: TGTGCCAGCAGTCCCTCCGGGACGACTTCGTTTGAGCAGTTCTTC
CDR3: CASSPSGTTSFEQFF

J: TRBJ2-2
size: NA
D: TRBD2
V: TRBV11-2
DNA: TGTGCCAGCAGCTCATGGGGGACTAGCGATAACACCGGGGAGCTGTTTTTT
CDR3: CASSSWGTSDNTGELFF

J: TRBJ2-3
size: NA
D: TRBD1
V: TRBV20-1
DNA: TGCAGTGCTAGAGATTGGGGGACAGGTGATACGCAGTATTTT
CDR3: CSARDWGTGDTQYF

J: TRBJ2-7
size: few
D: NA
V: TRBV4-3
DNA: TGCGCCAGCAGCCAAGATGTCACGGGAAGCTCCTACGAGCAGTACTTC
CDR3: CASSQDVTGSSYEQYF

J: TRBJ2-1
size: few
D: TRBD2
V: TRBV15
DNA: TGTGCCACCAGCAGAGCCACCGGGACTAGGGGATACAATGAGCAGTTCTTC
CDR3: CATSRATGTRGYNEQFF

J: TRBJ2-2
size: NA
D: TRBD2
V: TRBV9
DNA: TGTGCCAGCAGCGACCCTAGCGGGGCGGCCGGGGAGCTGTTTTTT
CDR3: CASSDPSGAAGELFF

J: TRBJ1-2
size: NA
D: TRBD1
V: TRBV19
DNA: TGTGCCAGTAGTCCGGGACAGCGGTTTCGTGGCTACACCTTC
CDR3: CASSPGQRFRGYTF

J: TRBJ1-5
size: NA
D: TRBD1
V: TRBV12-3/TRBV12-4
DNA: TGTGCCAGCACCCAGACAGGGGGGAGCAATCAGCCCCAGCATTTT
CDR3: CASTQTGGSNQPQHF